This T cell receptor (beta chain) emerged from a study of cytomegalovirus exposure and HLA in healthy donors. Study-level findings and limits: When a later analysis was performed, an Asian-associated ancestry cluster reportedly had fewer N-insertions than the approximately 600-donor mean. As a later analysis showed, several of the most significant clusters appeared to be linked to common viral pathogens. What TCR beta sequences reportedly achieved was accurate prediction of HLA-A and HLA-B alleles in most subjects.

Primers included in the PCR were 60 Vbeta and 13 Jbeta primers. TCRdb keeps only in-frame clones here, not all; method: immunoSEQ multiplex PCR. The sample carries 150,000 to 200,000 clones, roughly 80% recorded once. As to this clone: What it binds is not known.

The germline gives CDR1 SGHAT, CDR2 FQNNGV. V lost 1 base, J lost 9 bases, and 7 bases stayed unmatched. This CDR3 is 17 amino acids long. Sample: PBMCs. The V and J genes are TRBV11-2 and TRBJ2-1; the match to TRBD2 covers 15 bases. This TCR derives from a woman between 25 and 40 years old in good health and CMV-seronegative. CDR3 protein: CASSLGGTSGGRGEQFF. The DNA of the CDR3 is TGTGCCAGCAGCTTAGGCGGGACTAGCGGGGGGAGAGGTGAGCAGTTCTTC.